This T cell receptor (beta chain) was captured by sequencing in a study of blood T cell repertoires in COVID-19. Study information: Both acute and convalescent COVID-19 samples were obtained from the United States, Italy and Spain.

The table came from immunoSEQ multiplex PCR; TCRdb's copy has only in-frame clones and leaves some out. The sample includes about 40,000 clones, about nine tenths of them seen just once. The receptor comes from a woman older than 75 with active COVID-19. The sequencing input was peripheral blood.

This CDR3 is CSGGEAEAFF. CDR3 in DNA: TGCAGCGGGGGGGAGGCTGAAGCTTTCTTT. The V call is TRBV29-1, the J call TRBJ1-1; tentative D call: TRBD1 (5 bases). This CDR3 is built from 10 residues. Germline V gene lookup returns CDR1 SQVTM and CDR2 ANQGSEA. With 7 bases removed from V and 6 bases from J, the gap between germline ends came to 9 bases.